These 27 T cell receptor beta chains were all obtained from the same sample, sequenced in a study of neurological immune-mediated disorders. TCRdb re-analysed the 5' RACE reads in MiXCR, keeping a single row per CDR3 protein. The table has roughly 50,000 distinct CDR3 sequences, under 30% seen once. Sequencing was done on a sample of PBMCs. The source of these receptors is a woman between 65 and 79 years old in good health.

The chain couples TRBV5-1 to TRBJ1-4, with D possibly being TRBD1 (6 bases). Looked up from germline, CDR1 is SGHRS and CDR2 is YFSETQ. Trimming shortened V by 3 bases and J by 2 bases, and 11 bases separated the two germline ends. This CDR3 has 15 amino acids. In DNA, the CDR3 is TGCGCCAGCAGCTCTCAGGGGATGACTAATGAAAAACTGTTTTTT. This codes for CASSSQGMTNEKLFF.

This clonotype turned up a few times. The chain joins TRBV14 to TRBJ2-7; 9 bases fit TRBD1. This CDR3 has 14 amino acids. Germline lookup yields CDR1 SGHDN and CDR2 FVKESK. Trimming removed 6 bases from V and 5 bases from J; junction bases left unmatched: 8. CDR3 nucleotide sequence: TGTGCCAGCAGTGTGGGACAGGGTTTTCACGAGCAGTACTTC. Its protein product is CASSVGQGFHEQYF.

This clonotype was seen ten or more times. The chain employs TRBV29-1 and TRBJ1-6, with unresolved D. Germline-derived CDR1 and CDR2 are SQVTM and ANQGSEA. CDR3 length equals 14 residues. The CDR3 DNA follows: TGCACCCCGAGAGGTCCTCAGGTGGGGTCACCCCTCCACTTT. This codes for CTPRGPQVGSPLHF.

The chain carries TRBV9 and TRBJ2-3; D is unclear. Trimming left V 7 bases short and J 1 base short, with 13 bases between. This CDR3 has 14 amino acids. CDR1 SGDLS and CDR2 YYNGEE come from the germline V gene. CDR3 loop: CASRRGRGTDTQYF. In nucleotides, the CDR3 is TGTGCCAGCCGTCGAGGAAGGGGCACAGATACGCAGTATTTT.

The chain is built from TRBV20-1 and TRBJ2-7, with 8 bases that match TRBD1. The CDR3 is 14 amino acids. From germline, CDR1 is DFQATT and CDR2 SNEGSKA (reference sequence). Trimming removed 5 bases from V and 4 bases from J; junction bases left unmatched: 10. This chain's CDR3 is CSAFDRGVLYEQYV. The CDR3 coding sequence is TGCAGTGCTTTCGACAGGGGAGTGTTGTACGAGCAGTACGTC.

The chain has TRBV5-1 and TRBJ2-2, with 9 bases fitting TRBD2. The CDR3 spans 15 residues. J lost 2 bases, V lost 5 bases, and 4 bases had no gene match. CDR1 SGHRS and CDR2 YFSETQ come from the germline V gene. The CDR3 protein is CASRLSGGNTGELFF. CDR3 bases: TGCGCCAGCAGGCTTAGCGGGGGAAACACCGGGGAGCTGTTTTTT. Using reference TRBV5-1 and TRBJ2-2 for the parts outside the CDR3, the full variable domain is KAGVTQTPRYLIKTRGQQVTLSCSPISGHRSVSWYQQTPGQGLQFLFEYFSETQRNKGNFPGRFSGRQFSNSRSEMNVSTLELGDSALYLCASRLSGGNTGELFFGEGSRLTVL.

This clonotype was counted at least ten times. The chain couples TRBV6-5 to TRBJ1-5; the match to TRBD1 covers 7 bases. This CDR3 contains 13 residues. V shed 8 bases and J 5 bases; nucleotides not matched to a gene: 6. Germline V CDR1 and CDR2: MNHEY, SVGAGI. The CDR3 DNA follows: TGTGCCAGCCAAGGAGGGGGCCATCAGCCCCAGCATTTT. Its translation is CASQGGGHQPQHF.

This clonotype was detected ten times or more. This chain links TRBV5-1 with TRBJ2-7, with TRBD2 matching over 7 bases. Germline V gene lookup returns CDR1 SGHRS and CDR2 YFSETQ. The CDR3 extends over 17 amino acids. V dropped 0 bases and J dropped 5; count of bases not matched to a gene: 14. The CDR3 DNA sequence: TGCGCCAGCAGCTTGGGAGCCCTGCCGGGGGGACCAGACGAGCAGTACTTC. Translating it yields CASSLGALPGGPDEQYF.

This clonotype was found many times. This chain links TRBV28 with TRBJ1-4, with D hard to call. V was clipped by 3 bases and J by 0 bases, with 8 bases between them. The CDR3 has 15 residues. Germline lookup yields CDR1 MDHEN and CDR2 SYDVKM. CDR3: CASSFRRATNEKLFF. CDR3 in DNA: TGTGCCAGCAGTTTTAGGAGAGCAACTAATGAAAAACTGTTTTTT.

This clonotype was counted at least ten times. The chain employs TRBV30 and TRBJ2-6; 9 positions match TRBD1. This CDR3 is built from 16 residues. The junction had 8 bases not matched to a gene; V was cut back by 7 bases and J by 1 base. In germline, CDR1 is GTSNPN, CDR2 SVGIG (reference sequence). CDR3 coding DNA: TGTGCCTACGGACAGGGGATCTGTTCTGGGGCCAACGTCCTGACTTTC. It codes for CAYGQGICSGANVLTF.

This clonotype is deemed medium-sized. V and J are TRBV5-1 and TRBJ2-7, with 10 bases that match TRBD1. V was pared by 2 bases and J by 3 bases, with 2 bases of the junction left unmatched. This CDR3 is built from 14 residues. Germline-derived CDR1 and CDR2 are SGHRS and YFSETQ. As DNA, the CDR3 is TGCGCCAGCAGCTTCGGACAGGGGGGCTACGAGCAGTACTTC. The encoded protein is CASSFGQGGYEQYF. Looking up the rest from reference TRBV5-1 and TRBJ2-7 gives the full variable domain: KAGVTQTPRYLIKTRGQQVTLSCSPISGHRSVSWYQQTPGQGLQFLFEYFSETQRNKGNFPGRFSGRQFSNSRSEMNVSTLELGDSALYLCASSFGQGGYEQYFGPGTRLTVT.

This clonotype occurred many times. The chain recombines TRBV20-1 with TRBJ2-7; 10 nucleotides agree with TRBD2. The germline gives CDR1 DFQATT, CDR2 SNEGSKA (reference sequence). V dropped 7 bases and J dropped 6; count of bases not matched to a gene: 12. This CDR3 is built from 14 residues. The CDR3 coding sequence is TGCAGTGTCGACGGTCCTAGCGGGAGTGGCGAGCAGTACTTC. Translation gives CSVDGPSGSGEQYF.

The table lists this clonotype with many counts. The J gene is TRBJ2-3, the V gene TRBV5-1; maybe TRBD2 (5 bases). The CDR3 contains 16 residues. Germline V lookup: CDR1 SGHRS, CDR2 YFSETQ. V was clipped by 3 bases and J by 4 bases, with 18 bases between them. The CDR3 here is CASSSLAMAPPDTQYF. CDR3 bases: TGCGCCAGCAGCTCATTAGCGATGGCCCCCCCAGATACGCAGTATTTT.

This clonotype occurred many times. J is TRBJ2-3 and V is TRBV20-1, with D maybe TRBD2 (5 bases). The CDR3 is made up of 12 amino acids. The V gene's germline CDR1 is DFQATT and CDR2 SNEGSKA (reference sequence). Trimming pared 5 bases from V and 6 bases from J, leaving 12 bases between. Here the CDR3 DNA reads TGCAGTGCTTCGCACTCGGGGGATACGCAGTATTTT. It yields the protein CSASHSGDTQYF.

This clonotype was seen a few times. The chain uses TRBV20-1 and TRBJ2-5; D is unresolved. The CDR3 is 14 residues long. The germline V and J ends were trimmed by 3 bases and 2 bases, with 13 bases remaining between them. The V gene's germline CDR1 is DFQATT and CDR2 SNEGSKA (reference sequence). CDR3 amino acids: CSARPLSRQETQYF. The CDR3 bases are TGCAGTGCTAGGCCCCTTTCGCGGCAAGAGACCCAGTACTTC.

This clonotype turned up a few times. The V gene is TRBV7-2, the J gene TRBJ2-7, with 9 positions matching TRBD1. V was pared by 2 bases and J by 0 bases, with 5 bases of the junction left unmatched. CDR1 SGHTA and CDR2 FQGNSA come from the germline V gene. The CDR3 has 16 residues. CDR3 sequence reads: CASSLKGTGSSYEQYF. CDR3 DNA sequence: TGTGCCAGCAGCTTAAAGGGGACAGGGAGCTCCTACGAGCAGTACTTC.

This rearrangement joins TRBV29-1 to TRBJ1-1; D is ambiguous. Germline V gene sequence: CDR1 SQVTM, CDR2 ANQGSEA. Trimming left V 6 bases short and J 5 bases short, with 10 bases between. The CDR3 is made up of 11 amino acids. The CDR3 protein is CSVQQRTEAFF. The CDR3 DNA reads as TGCAGCGTCCAACAAAGAACTGAAGCTTTCTTT.

This clonotype was seen ten or more times. The CDR3 nucleotides are TGTGCCAGCAGCTTCGGCCCTGGTGAGCAGTTCTTC. This encodes CASSFGPGEQFF. The genes are TRBV7-9 and TRBJ2-1, with D uncertain. The V gene lost 3 bases and the J gene lost 9 bases, with 9 bases spanning the gap. The CDR3 consists of 12 residues. Germline V gene lookup returns CDR1 SEHNR and CDR2 FQNEAQ (reference sequence).

V is TRBV4-2 and J is TRBJ1-1; the D gene is possibly TRBD1 (5 bases). CDR1 is LGHNA, CDR2 YNFKEQ, per germline. V was clipped by 0 bases and J by 1 base, with 9 bases between them. The CDR3 runs 15 residues. The CDR3 sequence is CASSQEGGSNTEAFF. The CDR3 bases are TGTGCCAGCAGCCAAGAGGGGGGTTCGAACACTGAAGCTTTCTTT.

This clonotype was seen many times. The chain uses TRBV12-3 or TRBV12-4 and TRBJ1-1, with D unresolved. The CDR3 has 15 amino acids. Trimming took off 7 bases at V and 1 base at J, with 16 bases between the two ends. DNA for the CDR3: TGTGCCAGCACGTCAACTAAGGCAGGGAACACTGAAGCTTTCTTT. Translated: CASTSTKAGNTEAFF.

Notes on this clonotype: The junction departs from the called germline gene at one end, perhaps through a read error. The chain recombines TRBV12-3 or TRBV12-4 with TRBJ2-3; maybe TRBD2 (5 bases). This CDR3 region has 12 residues. CDR3: CASSLERVTQCF. The CDR3 nucleotides are TGTGCCAGCAGTTTAGAGAGGGTTACGCAGTGTTTT.

The chain links TRBV14 to TRBJ2-5; a possible D gene is TRBD1 (8 bases). The CDR3 totals 16 residues. Per the germline V gene, CDR1 is SGHDN and CDR2 is FVKESK. Trimming removed 1 base at V and 2 bases at J, with 14 bases between. CDR3 protein: CASSQVTGGGQETQYF. CDR3 coding DNA: TGTGCCAGCAGCCAAGTCACAGGGGGGGGACAAGAGACCCAGTACTTC. The full variable domain, rest sourced from reference TRBV14 and TRBJ2-5, is EAGVTQFPSHSVIEKGQTVTLRCDPISGHDNLYWYRRVMGKEIKFLLHFVKESKQDESGMPNNRFLAERTGGTYSTLKVQPAELEDSGVYFCASSQVTGGGQETQYFGPGTRLLVL.

This clonotype was observed a handful of times. The chain uses TRBV7-6 and TRBJ2-3; D unresolved. The CDR3 has 15 amino acids. CDR1 and CDR2 from the germline V gene are SGHVS and FNYEAQ. Trimming removed 2 bases at V and 2 bases at J, with 11 bases between. This CDR3 is CASSLNRDPTDTQYF. CDR3 nucleotides: TGTGCCAGCAGCTTAAATAGGGATCCCACAGATACGCAGTATTTT.

As regards this clonotype: One end of the junction fails to match germline, which may point to a read error. The chain is built from TRBV10-1 and TRBJ2-2; D perhaps matches TRBD1 (7 bases). CDR3 length: 14 amino acids. Germline CDR1 reads WNHNN; CDR2 reads SYGVQD (reference sequence). This CDR3 is CASRAGQNTGELFF. The CDR3 nucleotides are TGCGCCAGCAGGGCGGGACAGAACACAGGGGAGCTGTTTTTT.

This clonotype came up many times. V and J are TRBV7-2 and TRBJ2-2; no definite D call. There are 15 residues in the CDR3. V lost 5 bases and J lost 4, with 14 bases in between. CDR1 is SGHTA and CDR2 is FQGNSA in the germline V gene. In nucleotides, the CDR3 is TGTGCCAGCAGCCATCAGGCCCATTTCACCGGGGAGCTGTTTTTT. Encoded protein: CASSHQAHFTGELFF.

This clonotype showed up just once. The chain couples TRBV14 to TRBJ2-2, with TRBD2 matching over 7 bases. The ends lost 1 base at V and 3 bases at J; junction bases unmatched: 8. CDR1 and CDR2 (germline): SGHDN, FVKESK. The CDR3 is 17 residues long. The CDR3: CASSQGALSGDTGELFF. The DNA of the CDR3 is TGTGCCAGCAGCCAAGGGGCGCTGAGCGGGGACACCGGGGAGCTGTTTTTT.

This clonotype was observed many times. The V and J genes are TRBV14 and TRBJ2-1, with 9 positions matching TRBD1. Germline CDR1 is SGHDN and CDR2 is FVKESK. CDR3 size: 16 residues. Germline trimming cut 3 bases from V and 10 bases from J; bases unmatched to any gene: 13. The CDR3 spells CASSQAGDRVSQEQFF. CDR3 nucleotide sequence: TGTGCCAGCAGCCAGGCTGGGGACAGGGTCTCTCAGGAGCAGTTCTTC.